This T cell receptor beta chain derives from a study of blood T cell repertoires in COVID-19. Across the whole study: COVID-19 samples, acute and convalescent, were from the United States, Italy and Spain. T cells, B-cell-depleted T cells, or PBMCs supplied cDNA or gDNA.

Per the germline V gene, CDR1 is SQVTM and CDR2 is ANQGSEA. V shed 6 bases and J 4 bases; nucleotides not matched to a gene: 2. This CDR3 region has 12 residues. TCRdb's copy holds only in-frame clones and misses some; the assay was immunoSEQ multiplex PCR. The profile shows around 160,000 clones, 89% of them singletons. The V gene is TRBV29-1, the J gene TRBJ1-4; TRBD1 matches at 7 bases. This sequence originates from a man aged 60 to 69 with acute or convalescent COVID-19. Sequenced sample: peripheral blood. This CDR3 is CSVGTDNEKLFF. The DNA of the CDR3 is TGCAGCGTCGGGACAGATAATGAAAAACTGTTTTTT.